Below are 10 T cell receptor beta chains sequenced from a single sample in a study of T cell responses to AZD1222 COVID-19 vaccine (dated by TCRdb to the early 2020s). What this sample's time point label stands for: baseline before first vaccination. Preparation of the library involved the immunoSEQ multiplex PCR assay. TCRdb's version of the immuneACCESS table is confined to in-frame rearrangements and falls short of the full clone set. An unresolved V gene accounts for under half of the shortfall where checked; the remainder is of unknown origin. Recorded for this sample are approximately 120,000 clones; roughly 90% of them occurred a single time. The ten largest account for more than 3.5% of the sample. Sequenced material: peripheral blood, taken on day 0 of AZD1222 vaccination. These receptors were collected from an adult in good health.

The chain has TRBV3-1 (or the pseudogene TRBV3-2) and TRBJ1-2; D is uncertain. V was pared by 3 bases and J by 3 bases, with 11 bases between. Germline CDR1 is LGHDT and CDR2 is YNNKEL (reference sequence). This CDR3 is 14 amino acids long. Here the CDR3 DNA reads TGTGCCAGCAGCCAGGGAGGCAGCCACTATGGCTACACCTTC. It is translated as CASSQGGSHYGYTF.

V usage is TRBV6-2 or TRBV6-3 and J usage is TRBJ1-2; TRBD1 might be the D (5 bases). Germline V lookup: CDR1 MNHEY, CDR2 SVGEGT. CDR3 length: 12 amino acids. Deletions cut 5 bases from V and 4 bases from J, with 8 bases between. CDR3 sequence reads: CASSLGGYGYTF. DNA of the CDR3: TGTGCCAGCAGTCTGGGGGGCTATGGCTACACCTTC.

The chain combines TRBV14 with TRBJ2-2; D is perhaps TRBD2 (5 bases). Germline CDR1 SGHDN, CDR2 FVKESK. V gave up 4 bases and J gave up 5 bases, with 11 bases separating them. The CDR3 has 14 amino acids. The DNA of the CDR3 is TGTGCCAGCAGCCCTACTAGAGTTACCGGGGAGCTGTTTTTT. Its protein product is CASSPTRVTGELFF.

The chain recombines TRBV6-5 with TRBJ1-3, with a tentative D call TRBD1 (5 bases). Germline CDR1 is MNHEY and CDR2 is SVGAGI. V lost 8 bases to trimming and J lost 9 bases, with 11 bases between them. The CDR3 consists of 11 residues. CDR3 in amino acids: CASAGAGTIYF. The CDR3 nucleotides read TGTGCCAGCGCTGGGGCTGGCACCATATATTTT.

This sequence joins TRBV19 and TRBJ1-5; 7 nucleotides match TRBD1. Germline lookup yields CDR1 LNHDA and CDR2 SQIVND (reference sequence). With V trimmed by 4 bases and J by 9 bases, 6 bases remained unmatched. The CDR3 runs to 13 residues. CDR3 nucleotide sequence: TGTGCCAGTAGTACAGGGGGGGGGTTGCCCCAGCATTTT. This gives the protein CASSTGGGLPQHF.

For the CDR3, the DNA is TGTGCCACCACTGGACAAATGAACACTGAAGCTTTCTTT. Its translation is CATTGQMNTEAFF. The rearrangement links TRBV2 to TRBJ1-1; D may be TRBD1 (5 bases). The CDR3 is made up of 13 amino acids. Trimming took off 10 bases at V and 0 bases at J, with 12 bases between the two ends. Germline lookup yields CDR1 SNHLY and CDR2 FYNNEI.

This chain connects TRBV6-1 to TRBJ1-1; no clear D gene. V gave up 3 bases and J gave up 5 bases, with 10 bases separating them. Germline-derived CDR1 and CDR2 are MNHNS and SASEGT. This CDR3 has 13 amino acids. The CDR3 coding sequence is TGTGCCAGCAGTGAGGGCAGGCAAACTGAAGCTTTCTTT. Protein product: CASSEGRQTEAFF.

The V and J genes are TRBV24-1 and TRBJ2-2; 11 positions match TRBD1. The CDR3 contains 17 residues. V lost 0 bases and J lost 6; bases outside the gene matches: 5. The V gene's germline CDR1 is KGHDR and CDR2 SFDVKD. Here the CDR3 DNA reads TGTGCCACCAGTGATTTGCCTAAGGGACAGGGGGCCGGGGAGCTGTTTTTT. The encoded protein is CATSDLPKGQGAGELFF.

The rearrangement joins TRBV19 to TRBJ2-5; D remains ambiguous. This CDR3 has 14 amino acids. Germline V lookup: CDR1 LNHDA, CDR2 SQIVND (reference sequence). V was pared by 6 bases and J by 2 bases, with 13 bases between. The CDR3 DNA is TGTGCCAGTAGCGGTAGCCATCAACAAGAGACCCAGTACTTC. Its protein is CASSGSHQQETQYF.

This clone came up once. V gene TRBV9 combines with J gene TRBJ2-5, with TRBD2 matching 8 bases. The CDR3 is 17 residues long. Germline-derived CDR1 and CDR2 are SGDLS and YYNGEE. The junction had 15 bases not matched to a gene; V was cut back by 4 bases and J by 4 bases. The CDR3 DNA reads TGTGCCAGCAGCCTTCGGGTAGCGGGACTCAGCGGAGAGACCCAGTACTTC. It translates to CASSLRVAGLSGETQYF.